The 6 T cell receptor beta chains presented below share a single source sample, sequenced in a study of CD8 T cells in Susac syndrome. Random hexamers were used to reverse transcribe about 0.45 to 1 ug of RNA. Each CDR3 protein is one row after TCRdb ran MiXCR on the immunoSEQ multiplex PCR reads. The repertoire has approximately 180,000 distinct CDR3 sequences, 85% to 95% of them found once; the top ten carry about 0.1%. Sequencing was done on a sample of CD4+ T cells from PBMCs. These receptors were taken from a human donor with Susac syndrome.

This chain connects TRBV27 to TRBJ1-4, with D perhaps matching TRBD1 (5 bases). Trimming shortened V by 5 bases and J by 8 bases, and 24 bases separated the two germline ends. The CDR3 covers 17 residues. CDR1 and CDR2 from the germline V gene are MNHEY and SMNVEV (reference sequence). CDR3 loop: CASSHRKTARSGEKLFF. Here the CDR3 DNA reads TGTGCCAGCAGTCACCGGAAGACAGCGCGCAGCGGGGAAAAACTGTTTTTT.

The table lists this clonotype with a count of one. The J gene is TRBJ1-2, the V gene TRBV5-1, with 8 nucleotides matching TRBD1. The CDR3 spans 14 residues. Germline CDR1 SGHRS, CDR2 YFSETQ. V lost 0 bases and J lost 4; bases outside the gene matches: 2. The CDR3 protein is CASSLGDRIYGYTF. CDR3 DNA: TGCGCCAGCAGCTTGGGGGACAGGATCTATGGCTACACCTTC.

CDR3 in amino acids: CASSYQDRGTGANVLTF. The CDR3 region has the DNA TGTGCCAGCAGTTACCAGGACAGGGGTACCGGGGCCAACGTCCTGACTTTC. This chain joins TRBV6-5 and TRBJ2-6, with 9 bases lining up with TRBD1. There are 17 residues in the CDR3. Germline trimming cut 2 bases from V and 4 bases from J; bases unmatched to any gene: 6. Germline V lookup: CDR1 MNHEY, CDR2 SVGAGI.

The chain links TRBV2 to TRBJ2-1; 7 nucleotides match TRBD2. Germline loops: CDR1 SNHLY, CDR2 FYNNEI. V shed 2 bases and J 15 bases; nucleotides not matched to a gene: 7. The CDR3 has 12 residues. As DNA, the CDR3 is TGTGCCAGCAGTGAAAAAGGACTAGTTGGGTTCTTC. Protein product: CASSEKGLVGFF.

This sequence joins TRBV5-1 and TRBJ2-1; 7 nucleotides line up with TRBD2. CDR1 SGHRS and CDR2 YFSETQ come from the germline V gene. V lost 0 bases to trimming and J lost 0 bases; unmatched junction nucleotides: 3. CDR3 length: 16 amino acids. CDR3 loop: CASSLARGSSYNEQFF. The CDR3 nucleotides read TGCGCCAGCAGCTTGGCGCGGGGGAGCTCCTACAATGAGCAGTTCTTC. Using reference TRBV5-1 and TRBJ2-1 for the parts outside the CDR3, the full variable domain is KAGVTQTPRYLIKTRGQQVTLSCSPISGHRSVSWYQQTPGQGLQFLFEYFSETQRNKGNFPGRFSGRQFSNSRSEMNVSTLELGDSALYLCASSLARGSSYNEQFFGPGTRLTVL.

The J gene is TRBJ2-2, the V gene TRBV7-2; TRBD1 or TRBD2 may be the D gene (5 bases each). The germline CDR1 and CDR2 sequences are SGHTA and FQGNSA. The CDR3 spans 13 residues. Trimming cost V 10 bases and J 8 bases, with 17 bases left between them. The CDR3 DNA reads TGTGCCAACCGGGACCAGCCTTCGGGGGAGCTGTTTTTT. It yields the protein CANRDQPSGELFF.